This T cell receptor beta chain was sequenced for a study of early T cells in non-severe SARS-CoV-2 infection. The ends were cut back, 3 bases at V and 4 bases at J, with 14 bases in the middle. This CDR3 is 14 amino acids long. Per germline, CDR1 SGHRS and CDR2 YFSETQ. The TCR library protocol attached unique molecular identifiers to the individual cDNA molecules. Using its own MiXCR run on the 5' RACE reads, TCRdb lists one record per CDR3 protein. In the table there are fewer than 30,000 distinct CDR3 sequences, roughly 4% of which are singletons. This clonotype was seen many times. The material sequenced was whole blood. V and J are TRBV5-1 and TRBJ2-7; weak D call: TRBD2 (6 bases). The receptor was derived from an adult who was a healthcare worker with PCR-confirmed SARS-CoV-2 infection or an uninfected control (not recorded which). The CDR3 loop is CASSYRPEGYEQYF. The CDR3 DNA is TGCGCCAGCAGCTACCGCCCGGAGGGTTACGAGCAGTACTTC.